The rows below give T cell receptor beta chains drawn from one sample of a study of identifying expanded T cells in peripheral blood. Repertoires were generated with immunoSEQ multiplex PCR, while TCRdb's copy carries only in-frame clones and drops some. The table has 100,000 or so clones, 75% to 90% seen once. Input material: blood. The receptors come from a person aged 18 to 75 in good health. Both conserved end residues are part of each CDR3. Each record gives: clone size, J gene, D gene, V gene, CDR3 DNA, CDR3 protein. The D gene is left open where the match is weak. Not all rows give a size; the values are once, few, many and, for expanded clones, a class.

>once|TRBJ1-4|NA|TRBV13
TGTGCCAGCAGCTTAGGCTGGGGATCGGCTAATGAAAAACTGTTTTTT
CASSLGWGSANEKLFF
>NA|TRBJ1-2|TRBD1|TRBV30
TGTGCCTGGATACAGGGGAGGTCTGGCTACACCTTC
CAWIQGRSGYTF
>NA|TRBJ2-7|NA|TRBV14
TGTGCCAGCAGCCAAAATCCAGGAACCTACGAGCAGTACTTC
CASSQNPGTYEQYF
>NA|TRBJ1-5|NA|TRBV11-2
TGTGCCAGCAGCTTCGAACAGGGTCAGCCCCAGCATTTT
CASSFEQGQPQHF
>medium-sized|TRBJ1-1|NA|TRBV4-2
TGTGCCAGCAGCCCGACAGGGAACACTGAAGCTTTCTTT
CASSPTGNTEAFF
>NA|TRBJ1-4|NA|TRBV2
TGTGCCAGCAACCTAAACGGCAGGGCGAATGAAAAACTGTTTTTT
CASNLNGRANEKLFF
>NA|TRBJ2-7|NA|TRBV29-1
TGCAGCGTTGAAGATTCCAGGTATAAGCAGTACTTC
CSVEDSRYKQYF
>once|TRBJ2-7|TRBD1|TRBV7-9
TGTGCCAGCACCCAGACAAGAGGGACAGGGACCTACGAGCAGTACTTC
CASTQTRGTGTYEQYF
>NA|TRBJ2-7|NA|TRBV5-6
TGTGCCAGCAGCTCGTTCTCTCAGGGGCTTGCCTACGAGCAGTACTTC
CASSSFSQGLAYEQYF
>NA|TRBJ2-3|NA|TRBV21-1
TGTGCCAGCAGCAAAGTTAGCGGGACTAGCGGCACAGATACGCAGTATTTT
CASSKVSGTSGTDTQYF
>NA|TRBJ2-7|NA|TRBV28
TGTGCCAGCACCTCGGTCGGGAGCTCCTACGAGCAGTACTTC
CASTSVGSSYEQYF
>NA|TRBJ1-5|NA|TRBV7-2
TGTGCCAGCAGCTTAGTTGGGGGGCTTGGGCAGCCCCAGCATTTT
CASSLVGGLGQPQHF
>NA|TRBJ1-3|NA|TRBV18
TGTGCCAGCTCACCACCAGGGGGAAACACCATATATTTT
CASSPPGGNTIYF
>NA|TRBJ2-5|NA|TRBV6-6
TGTGCCATCAGTGAGGGGGTGACGGAGACCCAGTACTTC
CAISEGVTETQYF
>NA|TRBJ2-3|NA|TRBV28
TGTGCCAGCAGACCTACTAGCTTGGATACGCAGTATTTT
CASRPTSLDTQYF
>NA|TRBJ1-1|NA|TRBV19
TGTGCCAGTAGTATCATAGGGAGCCTTAACACTGAAGCTTTCTTT
CASSIIGSLNTEAFF
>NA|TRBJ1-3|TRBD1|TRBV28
TGTGCCAGCAGTTCCGGACAGGGAGGCGCCATATATTTT
CASSSGQGGAIYF
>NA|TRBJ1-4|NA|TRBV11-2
TGTGCCAGCAGCCCGGGGGGGTTTAATAATGAAAAACTGTTTTTT
CASSPGGFNNEKLFF